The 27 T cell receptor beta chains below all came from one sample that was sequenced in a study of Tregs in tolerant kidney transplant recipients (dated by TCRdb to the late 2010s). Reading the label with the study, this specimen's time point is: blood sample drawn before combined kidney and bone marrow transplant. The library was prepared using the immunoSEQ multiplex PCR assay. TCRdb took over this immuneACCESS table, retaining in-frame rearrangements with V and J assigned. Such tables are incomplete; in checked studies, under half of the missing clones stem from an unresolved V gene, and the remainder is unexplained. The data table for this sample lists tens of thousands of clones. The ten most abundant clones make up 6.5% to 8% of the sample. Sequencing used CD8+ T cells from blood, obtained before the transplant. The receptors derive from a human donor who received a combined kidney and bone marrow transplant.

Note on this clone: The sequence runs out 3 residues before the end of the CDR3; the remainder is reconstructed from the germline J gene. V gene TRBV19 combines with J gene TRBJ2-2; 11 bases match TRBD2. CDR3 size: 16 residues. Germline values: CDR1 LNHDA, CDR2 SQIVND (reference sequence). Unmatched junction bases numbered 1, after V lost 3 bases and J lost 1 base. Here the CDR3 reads CASSIGLAGNTGELFF. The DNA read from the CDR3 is TGTGCCAGTAGTATCGGACTAGCGGGGAACACCGGGGAG. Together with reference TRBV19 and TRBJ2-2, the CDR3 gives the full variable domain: DGGITQSPKYLFRKEGQNVTLSCEQNLNHDAMYWYRQDPGQGLRLIYYSQIVNDFQKGDIAEGYSVSREKKESFPLTVTSAQKNPTAFYLCASSIGLAGNTGELFFGEGSRLTVL.

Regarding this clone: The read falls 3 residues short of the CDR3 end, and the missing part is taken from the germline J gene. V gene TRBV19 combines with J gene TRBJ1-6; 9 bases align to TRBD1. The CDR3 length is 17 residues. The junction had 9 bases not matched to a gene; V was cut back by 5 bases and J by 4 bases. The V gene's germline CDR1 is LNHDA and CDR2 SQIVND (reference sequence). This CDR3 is CASSSKPGQGYNSPLHF. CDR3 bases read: TGTGCCAGTAGTTCAAAACCGGGACAGGGTTATAATTCACCC.

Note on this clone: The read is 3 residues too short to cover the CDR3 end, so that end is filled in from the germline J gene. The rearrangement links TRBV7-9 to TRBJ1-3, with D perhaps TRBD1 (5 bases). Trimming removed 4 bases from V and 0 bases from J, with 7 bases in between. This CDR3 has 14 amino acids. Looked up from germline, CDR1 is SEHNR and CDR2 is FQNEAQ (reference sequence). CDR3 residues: CASSSDSSGNTIYF. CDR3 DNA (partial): TGTGCCAGCAGCTCAGACAGCTCTGGAAACACC.

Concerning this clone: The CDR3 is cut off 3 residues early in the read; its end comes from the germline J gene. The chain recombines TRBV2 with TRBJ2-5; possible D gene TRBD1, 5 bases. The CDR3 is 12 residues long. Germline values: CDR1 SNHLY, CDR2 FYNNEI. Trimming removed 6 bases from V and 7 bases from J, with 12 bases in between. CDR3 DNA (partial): TGTGCCAGCAGACACTGGCAGGGGACC. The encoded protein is CASRHWQGT. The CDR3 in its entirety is CASRHWQGTQYF.

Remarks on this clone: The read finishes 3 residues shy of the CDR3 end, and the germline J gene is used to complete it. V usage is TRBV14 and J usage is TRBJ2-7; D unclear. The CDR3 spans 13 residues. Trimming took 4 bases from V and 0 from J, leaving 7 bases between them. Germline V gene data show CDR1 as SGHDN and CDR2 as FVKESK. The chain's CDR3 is CASSPFLSYEQYF. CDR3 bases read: TGTGCCAGCAGCCCTTTTCTCTCCTACGAG.

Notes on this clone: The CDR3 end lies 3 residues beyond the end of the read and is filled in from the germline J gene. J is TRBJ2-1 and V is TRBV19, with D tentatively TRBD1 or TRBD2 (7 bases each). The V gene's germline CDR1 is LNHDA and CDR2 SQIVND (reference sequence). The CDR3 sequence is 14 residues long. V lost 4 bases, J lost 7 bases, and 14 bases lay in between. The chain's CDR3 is CASSTYRGGNEQFF. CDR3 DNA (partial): TGTGCCAGTAGTACCTACAGGGGAGGGAATGAG.

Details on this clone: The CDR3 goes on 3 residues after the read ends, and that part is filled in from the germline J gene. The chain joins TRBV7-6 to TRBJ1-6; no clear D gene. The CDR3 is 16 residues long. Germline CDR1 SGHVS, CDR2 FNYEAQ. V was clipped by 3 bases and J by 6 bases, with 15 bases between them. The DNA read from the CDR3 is TGTGCCAGCAGCTTCGGGGAGGGCTGGGGTAATTCACCC. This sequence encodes CASSFGEGWGNSP. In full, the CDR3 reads CASSFGEGWGNSPLHF. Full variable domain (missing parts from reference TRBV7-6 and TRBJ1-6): GAGVSQSPRYKVTKRGQDVALRCDPISGHVSLYWYRQALGQGPEFLTYFNYEAQQDKSGLPNDRFSAERPEGSISTLTIQRTEQRDSAMYRCASSFGEGWGNSPLHFGNGTRLTVT.

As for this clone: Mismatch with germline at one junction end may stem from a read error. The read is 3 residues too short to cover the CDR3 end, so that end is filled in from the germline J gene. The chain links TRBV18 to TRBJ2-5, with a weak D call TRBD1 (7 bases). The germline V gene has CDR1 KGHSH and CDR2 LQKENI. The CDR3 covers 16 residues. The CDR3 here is CASSAPGDSRQETQYF. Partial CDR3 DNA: TGTGCCAGCTCAGCACCGGGGGACAGTCGGCAAGAGACC.

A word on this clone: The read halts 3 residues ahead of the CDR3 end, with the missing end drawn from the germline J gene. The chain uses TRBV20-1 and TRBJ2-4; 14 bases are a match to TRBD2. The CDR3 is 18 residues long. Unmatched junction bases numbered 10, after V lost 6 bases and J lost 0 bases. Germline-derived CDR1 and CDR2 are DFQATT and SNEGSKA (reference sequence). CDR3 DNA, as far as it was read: TGCAGTGCGCTGGGACTAGCGGGGGCCCAGATAGCCAAAAACATT. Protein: CSALGLAGAQIAKNI. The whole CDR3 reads CSALGLAGAQIAKNIQYF.

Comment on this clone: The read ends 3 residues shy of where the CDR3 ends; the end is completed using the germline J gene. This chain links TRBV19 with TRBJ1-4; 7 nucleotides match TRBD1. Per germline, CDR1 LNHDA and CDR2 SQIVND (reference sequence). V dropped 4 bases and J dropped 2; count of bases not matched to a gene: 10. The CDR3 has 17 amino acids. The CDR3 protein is CASSTLTGVGTNEKLFF. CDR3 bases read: TGTGCCAGTAGTACCCTCACAGGGGTGGGGACTAATGAAAAA.

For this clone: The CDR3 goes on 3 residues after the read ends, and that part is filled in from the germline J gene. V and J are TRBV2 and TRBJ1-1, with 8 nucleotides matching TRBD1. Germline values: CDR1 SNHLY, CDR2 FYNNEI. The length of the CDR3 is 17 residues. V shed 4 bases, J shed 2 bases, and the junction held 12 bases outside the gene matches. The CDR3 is CASSGDRTGAGNTEAFF. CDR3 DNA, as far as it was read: TGTGCCAGCAGTGGGGACAGGACTGGTGCAGGAAACACTGAA. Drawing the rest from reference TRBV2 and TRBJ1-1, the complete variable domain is EPEVTQTPSHQVTQMGQEVILRCVPISNHLYFYWYRQILGQKVEFLVSFYNNEISEKSEIFDDQFSVERPDGSNFTLKIRSTKLEDSAMYFCASSGDRTGAGNTEAFFGQGTRLTVV.

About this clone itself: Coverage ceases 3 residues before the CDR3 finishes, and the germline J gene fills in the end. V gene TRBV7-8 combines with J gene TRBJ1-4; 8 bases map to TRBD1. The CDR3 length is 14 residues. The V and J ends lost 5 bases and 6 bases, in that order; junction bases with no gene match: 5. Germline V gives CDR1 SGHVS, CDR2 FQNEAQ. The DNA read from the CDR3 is TGTGCCAGCAGCCAGACAGGGGAAGATGAAAAA. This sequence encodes CASSQTGEDEK. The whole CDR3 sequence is CASSQTGEDEKLFF. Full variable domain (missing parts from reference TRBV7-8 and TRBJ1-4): GAGVSQSPRYKVAKRGQDVALRCDPISGHVSLFWYQQALGQGPEFLTYFQNEAQLDKSGLPSDRFFAERPEGSVSTLKIQRTQQEDSAVYLCASSQTGEDEKLFFGSGTQLSVL.

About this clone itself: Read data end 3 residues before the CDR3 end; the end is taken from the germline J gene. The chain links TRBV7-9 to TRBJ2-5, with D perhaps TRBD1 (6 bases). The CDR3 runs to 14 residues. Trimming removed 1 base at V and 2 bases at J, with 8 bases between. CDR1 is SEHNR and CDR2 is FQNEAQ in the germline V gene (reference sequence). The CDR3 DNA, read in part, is TGTGCCAGCAGCTTAGTGCAGGGGCAAGAGACC. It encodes CASSLVQGQET. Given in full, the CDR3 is CASSLVQGQETQYF.

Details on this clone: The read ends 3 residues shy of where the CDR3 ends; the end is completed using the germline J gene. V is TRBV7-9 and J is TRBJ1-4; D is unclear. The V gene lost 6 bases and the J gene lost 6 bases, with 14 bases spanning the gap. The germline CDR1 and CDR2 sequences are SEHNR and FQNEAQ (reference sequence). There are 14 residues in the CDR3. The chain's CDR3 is CASSREGPDEKLFF. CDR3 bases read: TGTGCCAGCAGTCGCGAGGGTCCGGATGAAAAA.

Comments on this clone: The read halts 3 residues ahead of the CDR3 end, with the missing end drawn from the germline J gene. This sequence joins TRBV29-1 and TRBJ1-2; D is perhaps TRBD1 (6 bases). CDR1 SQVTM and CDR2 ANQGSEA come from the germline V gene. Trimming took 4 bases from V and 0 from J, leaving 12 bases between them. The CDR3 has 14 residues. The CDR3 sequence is CSVVGQRTNYGYTF. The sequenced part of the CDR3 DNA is TGCAGCGTTGTAGGACAGAGAACTAACTATGGC.

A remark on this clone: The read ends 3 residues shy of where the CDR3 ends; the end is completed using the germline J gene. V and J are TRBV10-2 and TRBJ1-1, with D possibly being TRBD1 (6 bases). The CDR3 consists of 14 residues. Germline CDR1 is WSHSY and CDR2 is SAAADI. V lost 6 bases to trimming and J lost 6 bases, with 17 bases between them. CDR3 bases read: TGCGCCAGCAGCCCTAATAGCGAGGGGGCTGAA. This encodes CASSPNSEGAE. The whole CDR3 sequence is CASSPNSEGAEAFF.

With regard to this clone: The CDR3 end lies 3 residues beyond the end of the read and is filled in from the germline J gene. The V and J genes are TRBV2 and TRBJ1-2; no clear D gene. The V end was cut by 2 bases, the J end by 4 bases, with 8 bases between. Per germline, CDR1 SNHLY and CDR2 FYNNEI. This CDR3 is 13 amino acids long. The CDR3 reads CASSESAGYGYTF. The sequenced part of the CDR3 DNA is TGTGCCAGCAGTGAATCGGCAGGCTATGGC.

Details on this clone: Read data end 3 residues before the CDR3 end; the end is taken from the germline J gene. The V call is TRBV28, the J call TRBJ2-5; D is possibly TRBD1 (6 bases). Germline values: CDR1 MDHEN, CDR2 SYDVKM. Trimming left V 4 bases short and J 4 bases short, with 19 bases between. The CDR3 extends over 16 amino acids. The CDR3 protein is CASSSSTATGSETQYF. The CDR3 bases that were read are TGTGCCAGCAGTTCGTCTACAGCGACAGGTTCAGAGACC.

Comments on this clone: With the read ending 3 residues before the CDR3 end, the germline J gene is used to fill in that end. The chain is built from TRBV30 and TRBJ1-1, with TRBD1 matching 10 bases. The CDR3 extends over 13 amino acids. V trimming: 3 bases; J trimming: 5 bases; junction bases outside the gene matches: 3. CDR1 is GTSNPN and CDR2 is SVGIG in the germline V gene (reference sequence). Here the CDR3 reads CAWSGQGGTEAFF. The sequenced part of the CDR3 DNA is TGTGCCTGGAGCGGACAGGGGGGGACTGAA.

CDR3 loop: CASSEHRGMTGELFF. The CDR3 bases that were read are TGTGCCAGCAGTGAACACAGGGGGATGACCGGGGAG. V is TRBV2 and J is TRBJ2-2; TRBD1 matches at 8 bases. The CDR3 extends 3 residues past the end of the read, so its final part is completed from the germline J gene. Germline trimming cut 2 bases from V and 5 bases from J; bases unmatched to any gene: 4. The CDR3 runs 15 residues. Per the germline V gene, CDR1 is SNHLY and CDR2 is FYNNEI.

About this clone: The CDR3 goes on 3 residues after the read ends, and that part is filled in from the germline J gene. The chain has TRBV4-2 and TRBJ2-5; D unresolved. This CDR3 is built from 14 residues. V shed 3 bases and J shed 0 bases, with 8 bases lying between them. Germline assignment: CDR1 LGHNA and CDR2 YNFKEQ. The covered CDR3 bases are TGTGCCAGCAGCCATCAAGAGGACCAAGAGACC. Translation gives CASSHQEDQET. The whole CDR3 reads CASSHQEDQETQYF.

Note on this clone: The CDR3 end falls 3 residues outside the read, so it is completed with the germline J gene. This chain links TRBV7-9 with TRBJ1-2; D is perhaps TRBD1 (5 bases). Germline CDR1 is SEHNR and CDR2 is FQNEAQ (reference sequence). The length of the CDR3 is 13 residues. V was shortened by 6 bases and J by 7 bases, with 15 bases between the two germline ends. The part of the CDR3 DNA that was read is TGTGCCAGCAGTTCCGGGGGTGATCCTGGC. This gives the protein CASSSGGDPG. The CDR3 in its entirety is CASSSGGDPGYTF.

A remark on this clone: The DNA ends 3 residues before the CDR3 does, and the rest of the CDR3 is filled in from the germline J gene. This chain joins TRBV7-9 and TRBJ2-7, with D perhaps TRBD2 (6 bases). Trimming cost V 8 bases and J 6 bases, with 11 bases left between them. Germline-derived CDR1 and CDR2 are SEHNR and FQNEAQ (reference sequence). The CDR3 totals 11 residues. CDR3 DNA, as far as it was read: TGTGCCAGCTCTTGGGGGGTCGAG. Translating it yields CASSWGVE. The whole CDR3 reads CASSWGVEQYF. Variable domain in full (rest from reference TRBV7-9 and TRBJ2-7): DTGVSQNPRHKITKRGQNVTFRCDPISEHNRLYWYRQTLGQGPEFLTYFQNEAQLEKSRLLSDRFSAERPKGSFSTLEIQRTEQGDSAMYLCASSWGVEQYFGPGTRLTVT.

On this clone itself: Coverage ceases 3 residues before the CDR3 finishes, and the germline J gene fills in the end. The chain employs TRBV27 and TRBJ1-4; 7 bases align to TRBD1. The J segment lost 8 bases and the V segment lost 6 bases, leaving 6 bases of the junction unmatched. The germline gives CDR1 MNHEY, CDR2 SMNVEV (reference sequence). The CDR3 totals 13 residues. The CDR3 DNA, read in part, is TGTGCCAGCAGAAGACAGGGCTGGGAAAAA. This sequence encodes CASRRQGWEK. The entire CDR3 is CASRRQGWEKLFF. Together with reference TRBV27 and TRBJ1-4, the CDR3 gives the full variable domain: EAQVTQNPRYLITVTGKKLTVTCSQNMNHEYMSWYRQDPGLGLRQIYYSMNVEVTDKGDVPEGYKVSRKEKRNFPLILESPSPNQTSLYFCASRRQGWEKLFFGSGTQLSVL.

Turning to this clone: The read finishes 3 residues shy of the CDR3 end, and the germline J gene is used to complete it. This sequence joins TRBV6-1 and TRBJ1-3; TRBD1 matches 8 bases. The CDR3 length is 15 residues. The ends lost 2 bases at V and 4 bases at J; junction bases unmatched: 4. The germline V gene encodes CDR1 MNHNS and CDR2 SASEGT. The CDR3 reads CASSEPGGWGNTIYF. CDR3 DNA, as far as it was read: TGTGCCAGCAGTGAACCAGGGGGCTGGGGAAACACC.

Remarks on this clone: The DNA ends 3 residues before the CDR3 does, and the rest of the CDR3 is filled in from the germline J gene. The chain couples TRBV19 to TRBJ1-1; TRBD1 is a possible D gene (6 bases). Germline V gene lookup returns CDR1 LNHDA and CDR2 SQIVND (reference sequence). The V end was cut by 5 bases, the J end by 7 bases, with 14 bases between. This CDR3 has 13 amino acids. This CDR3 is CASSAWDTFEAFF. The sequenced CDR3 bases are TGTGCCAGTAGTGCCTGGGACACTTTTGAA.

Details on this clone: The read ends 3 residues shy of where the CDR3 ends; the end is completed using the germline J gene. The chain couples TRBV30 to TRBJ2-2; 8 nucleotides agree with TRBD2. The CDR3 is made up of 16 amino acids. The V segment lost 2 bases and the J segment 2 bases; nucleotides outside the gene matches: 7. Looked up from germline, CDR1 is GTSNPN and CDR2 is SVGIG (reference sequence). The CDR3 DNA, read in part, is TGTGCCTGGAGTCTCCCGGGACTAGTAAACACCGGGGAG. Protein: CAWSLPGLVNTGE. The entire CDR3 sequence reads CAWSLPGLVNTGELFF.